The rows below give T cell receptor beta chains drawn from one sample of a study of human T cells and chemical hapten exposure. TCRdb reanalysed the 5' RACE reads using MiXCR and keeps one entry per CDR3 protein. In the table there are about 110,000 distinct CDR3 sequences, 15% to 20% of which are singletons. The source of these receptors is a human donor in good health. Both conserved end residues are trimmed from each CDR3.

TRBV5-1 | ASSPFTDTQY
TRBV28 | ASSLSPSGRSGRETQY
TRBV3-1 | ASSPGRMNTEAF
TRBV4-2 | ASSQEQDRSEQY
TRBV28 | ASSLTSGNEQF
TRBV30 | AWSPRGQGYTGELF
TRBV20-1 | SASPGRGWTGELF
TRBV5-4 | ASSSTFFQGPFYGYT
TRBV6-6 | ASRFRDPNEKLF
TRBV20-1 | SARAGLAASDTQY
TRBV6-5 | ASSYMGDTEAF
TRBV28 | ATEAPIGRSRNEKLF
TRBV13 | ASSLLGGDEKLF
TRBV7-9 | ASSQGVSSGRGNEQF
TRBV7-9 | ASSLWGQGRSSGANVLT
TRBV12-3/TRBV12-4 | ASSLGGNNNEQF
TRBV7-2 | ASSPTGTGGYGYT
TRBV28 | ASSFPRQGLNYGYT
TRBV6-1 | ASSEAYRVRTGDEQY
TRBV4-1 | ASTVEGGANYGYT
TRBV28 | ASSLNRGTYNSPLH
TRBV11-2 | ASSLDVSRSGANVLT
TRBV7-8 | ASSSTGAQYNEQF
TRBV7-9 | ASSLGGGVTDTQY
TRBV18 | ASSPPGTSVNTYNEQF
TRBV6-1 | ASSEATSVLGATQY
TRBV19 | ASMRTSGSFGSYEQY
TRBV6-5 | ASSYGNTIY
TRBV3-1 | ASSRYRGRGTEAF
TRBV24-1 | ATRDRATDTQY
TRBV27 | ASSNELGRNEQF
TRBV6-5 | ASSYSLGTGGEGYT